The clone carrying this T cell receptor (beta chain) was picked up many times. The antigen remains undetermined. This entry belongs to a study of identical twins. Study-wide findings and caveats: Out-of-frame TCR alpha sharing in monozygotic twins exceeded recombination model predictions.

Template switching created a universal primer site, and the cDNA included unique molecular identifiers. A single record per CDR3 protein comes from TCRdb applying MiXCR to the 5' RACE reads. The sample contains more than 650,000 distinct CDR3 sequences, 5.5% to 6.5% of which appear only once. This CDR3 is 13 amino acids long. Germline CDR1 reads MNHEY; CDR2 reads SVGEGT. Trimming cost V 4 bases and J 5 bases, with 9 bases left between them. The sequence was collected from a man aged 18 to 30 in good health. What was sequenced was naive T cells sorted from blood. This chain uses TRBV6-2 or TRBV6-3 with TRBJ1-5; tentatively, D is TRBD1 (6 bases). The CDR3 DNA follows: TGTGCCAGCAGTTCGGGGGGCCATCAGCCCCAGCATTTT. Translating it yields CASSSGGHQPQHF.